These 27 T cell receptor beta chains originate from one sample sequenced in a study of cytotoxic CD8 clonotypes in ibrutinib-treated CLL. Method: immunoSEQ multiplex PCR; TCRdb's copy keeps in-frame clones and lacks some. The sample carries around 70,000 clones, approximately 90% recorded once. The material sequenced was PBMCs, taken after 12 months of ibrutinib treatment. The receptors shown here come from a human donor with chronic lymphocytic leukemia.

The CDR3 coding sequence is TGTGCCAGCAGCTTACAGAGGGTAGAAGCGGGAAGGGGCAATGAGCAGTTCTTC. Protein sequence: CASSLQRVEAGRGNEQFF. The gene calls are TRBV7-9 and TRBJ2-1, with 7 bases lining up with TRBD2. J lost 6 bases, V lost 2 bases, and 16 bases had no gene match. The germline gives CDR1 SEHNR, CDR2 FQNEAQ (reference sequence). This CDR3 has 18 residues.

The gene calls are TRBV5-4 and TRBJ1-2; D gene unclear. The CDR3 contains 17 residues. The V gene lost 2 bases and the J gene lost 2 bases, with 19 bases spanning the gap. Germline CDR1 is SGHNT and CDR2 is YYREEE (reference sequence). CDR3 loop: CASSFGQERIKNYGYTF. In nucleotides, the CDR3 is TGTGCCAGCAGCTTTGGGCAGGAACGCATAAAGAACTATGGCTACACCTTC. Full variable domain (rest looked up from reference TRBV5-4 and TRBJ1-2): ETGVTQSPTHLIKTRGQQVTLRCSSQSGHNTVSWYQQALGQGPQFIFQYYREEENGRGNFPPRFSGLQFPNYSSELNVNALELDDSALYLCASSFGQERIKNYGYTFGSGTRLTVV.

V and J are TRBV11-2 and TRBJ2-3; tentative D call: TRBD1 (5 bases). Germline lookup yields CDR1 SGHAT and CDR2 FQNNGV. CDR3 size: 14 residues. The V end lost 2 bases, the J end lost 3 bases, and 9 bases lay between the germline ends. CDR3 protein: CASSLRQGTDTQYF. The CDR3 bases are TGTGCCAGCAGCTTAAGGCAGGGTACAGATACGCAGTATTTT.

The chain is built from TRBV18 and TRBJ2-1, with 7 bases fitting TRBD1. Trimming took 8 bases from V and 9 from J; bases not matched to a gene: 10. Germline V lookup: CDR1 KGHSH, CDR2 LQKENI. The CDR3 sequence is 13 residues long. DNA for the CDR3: TGTGCCAGCGCTATCCAACAGGGGATTGAGCAGTTCTTC. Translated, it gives CASAIQQGIEQFF.

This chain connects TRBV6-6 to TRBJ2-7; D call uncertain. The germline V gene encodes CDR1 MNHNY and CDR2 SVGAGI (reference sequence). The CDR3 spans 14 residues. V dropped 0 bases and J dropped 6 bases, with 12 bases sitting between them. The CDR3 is CASSYSGPPGEQYF. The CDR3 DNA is TGTGCCAGCAGTTACTCAGGACCCCCGGGCGAGCAGTACTTC.

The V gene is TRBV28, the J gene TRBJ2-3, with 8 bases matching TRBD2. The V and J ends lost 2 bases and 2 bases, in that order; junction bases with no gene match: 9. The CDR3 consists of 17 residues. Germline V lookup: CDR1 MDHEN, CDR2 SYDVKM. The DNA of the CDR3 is TGTGCCAGCAGTTTACTCCAACTAGCGGTAAACACAGATACGCAGTATTTT. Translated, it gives CASSLLQLAVNTDTQYF.

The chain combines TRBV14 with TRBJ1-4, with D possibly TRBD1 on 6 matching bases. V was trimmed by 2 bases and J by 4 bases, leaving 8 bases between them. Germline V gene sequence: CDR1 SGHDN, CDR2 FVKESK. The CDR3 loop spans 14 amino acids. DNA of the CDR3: TGTGCCAGCAGCCAACCCAGGGGTAATGAAAAACTGTTTTTT. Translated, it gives CASSQPRGNEKLFF. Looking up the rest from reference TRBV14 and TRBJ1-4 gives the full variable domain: EAGVTQFPSHSVIEKGQTVTLRCDPISGHDNLYWYRRVMGKEIKFLLHFVKESKQDESGMPNNRFLAERTGGTYSTLKVQPAELEDSGVYFCASSQPRGNEKLFFGSGTQLSVL.

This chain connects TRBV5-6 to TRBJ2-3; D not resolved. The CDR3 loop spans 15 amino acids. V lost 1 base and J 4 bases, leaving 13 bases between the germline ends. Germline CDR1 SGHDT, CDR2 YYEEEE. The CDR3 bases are TGTGCCAGCAGCTTGTGGGCGAAGTCGGCAGATACGCAGTATTTT. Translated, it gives CASSLWAKSADTQYF.

CDR3 sequence: CASRRDRYSYEQYF. The CDR3 DNA is TGTGCCAGCAGGAGGGACAGATACTCCTACGAGCAGTACTTC. The chain has TRBV5-4 and TRBJ2-7, with 7 positions matching TRBD1. The length of the CDR3 is 14 residues. Germline CDR1 reads SGHNT; CDR2 reads YYREEE (reference sequence). V lost 5 bases to trimming and J lost 0 bases; unmatched junction nucleotides: 5.

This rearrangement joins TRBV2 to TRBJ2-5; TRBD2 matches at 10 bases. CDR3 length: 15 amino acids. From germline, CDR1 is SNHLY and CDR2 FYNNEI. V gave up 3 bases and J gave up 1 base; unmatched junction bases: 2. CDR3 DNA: TGTGCCAGCAGTGATGTAGCGGGAGGCCAAGAGACCCAGTACTTC. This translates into CASSDVAGGQETQYF.

CDR3 nucleotide sequence: TGTGCCAGTACCCTTGAGGGGGACAGGGACACTGAAGCTTTCTTT. It specifies CASTLEGDRDTEAFF. V gene TRBV19 combines with J gene TRBJ1-1; 9 bases align to TRBD1. Per germline, CDR1 LNHDA and CDR2 SQIVND (reference sequence). After removal of 7 bases from V and 3 bases from J, the junction contained 9 bases not matched to a gene. The CDR3 loop spans 15 amino acids.

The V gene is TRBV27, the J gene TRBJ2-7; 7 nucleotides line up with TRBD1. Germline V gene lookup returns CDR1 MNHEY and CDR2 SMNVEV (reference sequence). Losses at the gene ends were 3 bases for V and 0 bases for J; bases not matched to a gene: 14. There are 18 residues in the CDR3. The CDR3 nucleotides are TGTGCCAGCAGTTTCAAACCACAGGGGTACCTCTCCTCCTACGAGCAGTACTTC. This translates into CASSFKPQGYLSSYEQYF.

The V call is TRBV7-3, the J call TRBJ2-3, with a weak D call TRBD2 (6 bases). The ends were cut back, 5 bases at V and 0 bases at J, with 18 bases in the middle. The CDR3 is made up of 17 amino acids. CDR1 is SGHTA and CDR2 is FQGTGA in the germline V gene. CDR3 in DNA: TGTGCCAGCAGCCCGACGGAGGGCCGGTTTAGCACAGATACGCAGTATTTT. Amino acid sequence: CASSPTEGRFSTDTQYF.

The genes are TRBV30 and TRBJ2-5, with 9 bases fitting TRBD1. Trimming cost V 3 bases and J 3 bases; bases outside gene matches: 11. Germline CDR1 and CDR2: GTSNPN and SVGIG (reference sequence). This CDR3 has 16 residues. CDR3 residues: CAWSDSLTGGEETQYF. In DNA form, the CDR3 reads TGTGCCTGGAGCGACTCTCTGACAGGGGGGGAAGAGACCCAGTACTTC.

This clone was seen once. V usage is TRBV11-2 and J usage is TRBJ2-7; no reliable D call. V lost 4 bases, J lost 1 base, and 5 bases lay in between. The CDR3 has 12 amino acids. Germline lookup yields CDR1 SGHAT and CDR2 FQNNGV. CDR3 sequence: CASSSLSYEQYF. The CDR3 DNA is TGTGCCAGCAGCTCCCTGTCCTACGAGCAGTACTTC.

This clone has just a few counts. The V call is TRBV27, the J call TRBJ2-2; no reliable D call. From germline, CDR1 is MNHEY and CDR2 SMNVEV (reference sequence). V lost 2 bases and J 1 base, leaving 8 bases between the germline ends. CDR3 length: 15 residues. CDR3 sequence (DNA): TGTGCCAGCAGTTTACACGGATTGAACACCGGGGAGCTGTTTTTT. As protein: CASSLHGLNTGELFF.

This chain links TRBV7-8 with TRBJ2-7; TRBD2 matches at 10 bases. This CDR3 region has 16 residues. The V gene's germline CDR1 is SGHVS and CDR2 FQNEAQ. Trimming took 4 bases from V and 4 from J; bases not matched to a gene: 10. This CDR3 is CASSSATSGWSYEQYF. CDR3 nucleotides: TGTGCCAGCAGCTCTGCGACTAGCGGGTGGAGTTACGAGCAGTACTTC.

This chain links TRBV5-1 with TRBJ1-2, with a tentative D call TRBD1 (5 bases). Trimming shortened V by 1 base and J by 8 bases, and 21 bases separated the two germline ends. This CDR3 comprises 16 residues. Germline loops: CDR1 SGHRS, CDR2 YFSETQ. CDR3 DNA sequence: TGCGCCAGCAGCTTGTACCGTGGGGGTCGCGCGCAGGGCTACACCTTC. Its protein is CASSLYRGGRAQGYTF.

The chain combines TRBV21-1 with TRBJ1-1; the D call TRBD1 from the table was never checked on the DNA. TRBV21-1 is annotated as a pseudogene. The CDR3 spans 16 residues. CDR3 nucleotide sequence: TGTGCCAGCACCACAGATCGGGACACCGAGAACACTGAAGCTTTCTTT. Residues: CASTTDRDTENTEAFF.

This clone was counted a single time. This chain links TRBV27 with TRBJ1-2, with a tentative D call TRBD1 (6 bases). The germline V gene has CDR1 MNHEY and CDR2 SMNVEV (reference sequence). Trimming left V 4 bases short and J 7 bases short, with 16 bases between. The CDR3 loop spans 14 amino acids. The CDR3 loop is CASSWGGQGSGYTF. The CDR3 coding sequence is TGTGCCAGCAGTTGGGGGGGTCAGGGGTCTGGCTACACCTTC.

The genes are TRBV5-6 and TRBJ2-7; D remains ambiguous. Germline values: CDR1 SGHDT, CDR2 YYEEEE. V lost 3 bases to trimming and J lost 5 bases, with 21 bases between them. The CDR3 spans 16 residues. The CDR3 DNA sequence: TGTGCCAGCAGCTCCCTCGAGCTCCCCGAGAATCACGAGCAGTACTTC. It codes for CASSSLELPENHEQYF.

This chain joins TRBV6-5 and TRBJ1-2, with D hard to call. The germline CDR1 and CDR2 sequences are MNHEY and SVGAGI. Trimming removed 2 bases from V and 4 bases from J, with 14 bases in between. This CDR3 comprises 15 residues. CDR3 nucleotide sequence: TGTGCCAGCAGTTACGGGCAGGCTACGGGCTATGGCTACACCTTC. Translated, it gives CASSYGQATGYGYTF.

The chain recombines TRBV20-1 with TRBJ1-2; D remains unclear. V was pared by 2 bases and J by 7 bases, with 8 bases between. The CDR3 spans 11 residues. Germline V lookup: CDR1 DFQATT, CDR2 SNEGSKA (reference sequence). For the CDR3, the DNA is TGCAGTGCTAGATGGGAGTCTGGCTACACCTTC. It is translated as CSARWESGYTF.

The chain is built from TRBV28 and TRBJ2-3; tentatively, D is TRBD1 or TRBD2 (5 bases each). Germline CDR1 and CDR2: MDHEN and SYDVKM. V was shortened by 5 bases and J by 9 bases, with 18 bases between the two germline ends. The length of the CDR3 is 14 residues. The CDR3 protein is CASSKTPQGVTQYF. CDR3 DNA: TGTGCCAGCAGTAAGACTCCCCAGGGAGTAACGCAGTATTTT.

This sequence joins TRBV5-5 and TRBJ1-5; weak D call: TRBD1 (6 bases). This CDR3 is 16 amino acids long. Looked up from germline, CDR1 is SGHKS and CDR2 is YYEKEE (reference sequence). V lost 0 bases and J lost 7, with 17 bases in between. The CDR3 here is CASSLGPRGSYQPQHF. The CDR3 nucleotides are TGTGCCAGCAGCTTGGGGCCCAGGGGCAGTTACCAGCCCCAGCATTTT.

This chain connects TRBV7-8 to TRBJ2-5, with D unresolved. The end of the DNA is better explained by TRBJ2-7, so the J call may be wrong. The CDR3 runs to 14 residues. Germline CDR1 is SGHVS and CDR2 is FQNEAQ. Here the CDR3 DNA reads TGTGCCAGCAGCTTAGCGCGAGACACCTACGAGCAGTACTTC. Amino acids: CASSLARDTYEQYF.

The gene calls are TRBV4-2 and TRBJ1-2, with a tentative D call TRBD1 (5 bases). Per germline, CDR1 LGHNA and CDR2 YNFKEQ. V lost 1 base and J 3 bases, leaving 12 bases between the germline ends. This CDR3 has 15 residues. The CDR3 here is CASSQGFTGDYGYTF. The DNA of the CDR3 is TGTGCCAGCAGCCAAGGTTTTACGGGGGACTATGGCTACACCTTC.